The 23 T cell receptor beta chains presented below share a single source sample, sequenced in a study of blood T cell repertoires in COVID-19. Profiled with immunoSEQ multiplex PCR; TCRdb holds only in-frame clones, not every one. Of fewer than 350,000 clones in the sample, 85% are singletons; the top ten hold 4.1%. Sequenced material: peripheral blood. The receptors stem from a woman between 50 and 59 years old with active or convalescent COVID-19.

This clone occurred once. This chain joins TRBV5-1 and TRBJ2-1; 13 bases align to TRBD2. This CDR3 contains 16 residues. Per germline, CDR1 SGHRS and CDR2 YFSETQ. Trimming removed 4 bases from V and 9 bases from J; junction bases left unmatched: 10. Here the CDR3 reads CASSLGLAGAGGEQFF. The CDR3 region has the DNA TGCGCCAGCAGCCTCGGACTAGCGGGAGCCGGGGGTGAGCAGTTCTTC.

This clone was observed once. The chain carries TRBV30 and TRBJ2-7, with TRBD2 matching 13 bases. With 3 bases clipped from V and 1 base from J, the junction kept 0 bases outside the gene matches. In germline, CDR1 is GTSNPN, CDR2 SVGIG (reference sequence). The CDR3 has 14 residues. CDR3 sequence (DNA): TGTGCCTGGAGGACTAGCGGGGGGTCCTACGAGCAGTACTTC. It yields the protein CAWRTSGGSYEQYF. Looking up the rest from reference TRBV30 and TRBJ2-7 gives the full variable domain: SQTIHQWPATLVQPVGSPLSLECTVEGTSNPNLYWYRQAAGRGLQLLFYSVGIGQISSEVPQNLSASRPQDRQFILSSKKLLLSDSGFYLCAWRTSGGSYEQYFGPGTRLTVT.

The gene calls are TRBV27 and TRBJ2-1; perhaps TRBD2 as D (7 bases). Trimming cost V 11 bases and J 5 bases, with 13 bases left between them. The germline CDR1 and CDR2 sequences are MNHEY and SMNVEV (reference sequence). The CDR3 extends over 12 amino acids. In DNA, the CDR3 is TGTGCCTCGGGGGGCCATCACAATGAGCAGTTCTTC. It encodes CASGGHHNEQFF.

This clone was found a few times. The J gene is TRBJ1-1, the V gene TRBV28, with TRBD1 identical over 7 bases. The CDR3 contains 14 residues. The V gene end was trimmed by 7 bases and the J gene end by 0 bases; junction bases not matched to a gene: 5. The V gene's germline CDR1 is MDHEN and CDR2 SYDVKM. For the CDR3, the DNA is TGTGCCAGCACCGCAGGGGGGTTGAACACTGAAGCTTTCTTT. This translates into CASTAGGLNTEAFF.

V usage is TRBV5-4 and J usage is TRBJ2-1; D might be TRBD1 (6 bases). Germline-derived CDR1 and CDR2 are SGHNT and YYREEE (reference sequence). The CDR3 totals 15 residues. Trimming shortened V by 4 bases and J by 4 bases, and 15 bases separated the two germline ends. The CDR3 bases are TGTGCCAGCAGCCCCAGGGACATTCAATACAATGAGCAGTTCTTC. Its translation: CASSPRDIQYNEQFF.

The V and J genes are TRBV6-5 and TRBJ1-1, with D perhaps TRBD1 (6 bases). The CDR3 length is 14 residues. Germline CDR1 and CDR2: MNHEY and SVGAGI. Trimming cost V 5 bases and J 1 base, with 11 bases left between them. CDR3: CASSMSRGNTEAFF. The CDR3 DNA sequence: TGTGCCAGCAGTATGTCCAGGGGGAACACTGAAGCTTTCTTT.

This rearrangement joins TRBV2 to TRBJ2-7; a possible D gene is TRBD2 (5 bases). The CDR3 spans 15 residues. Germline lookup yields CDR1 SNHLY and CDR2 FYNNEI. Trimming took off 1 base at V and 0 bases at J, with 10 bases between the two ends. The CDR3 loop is CASSEGLGSSYEQYF. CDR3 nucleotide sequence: TGTGCCAGCAGTGAAGGTTTGGGGAGCTCCTACGAGCAGTACTTC.

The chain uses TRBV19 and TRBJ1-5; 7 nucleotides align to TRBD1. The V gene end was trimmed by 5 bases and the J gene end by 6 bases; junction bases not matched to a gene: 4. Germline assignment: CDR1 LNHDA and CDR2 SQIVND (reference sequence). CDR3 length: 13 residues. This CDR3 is CASSGAGGQPQHF. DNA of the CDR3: TGTGCCAGTAGTGGCGCAGGGGGTCAGCCCCAGCATTTT. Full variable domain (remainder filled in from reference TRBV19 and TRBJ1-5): DGGITQSPKYLFRKEGQNVTLSCEQNLNHDAMYWYRQDPGQGLRLIYYSQIVNDFQKGDIAEGYSVSREKKESFPLTVTSAQKNPTAFYLCASSGAGGQPQHFGDGTRLSIL.

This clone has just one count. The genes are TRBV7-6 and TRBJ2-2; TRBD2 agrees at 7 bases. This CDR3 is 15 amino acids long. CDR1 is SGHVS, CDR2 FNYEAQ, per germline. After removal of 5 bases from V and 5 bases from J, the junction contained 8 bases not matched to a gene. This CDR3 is CASSPPGLVTGELFF. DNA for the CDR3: TGTGCCAGCAGCCCCCCCGGACTAGTGACCGGGGAGCTGTTTTTT. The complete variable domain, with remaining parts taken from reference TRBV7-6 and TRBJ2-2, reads GAGVSQSPRYKVTKRGQDVALRCDPISGHVSLYWYRQALGQGPEFLTYFNYEAQQDKSGLPNDRFSAERPEGSISTLTIQRTEQRDSAMYRCASSPPGLVTGELFFGEGSRLTVL.

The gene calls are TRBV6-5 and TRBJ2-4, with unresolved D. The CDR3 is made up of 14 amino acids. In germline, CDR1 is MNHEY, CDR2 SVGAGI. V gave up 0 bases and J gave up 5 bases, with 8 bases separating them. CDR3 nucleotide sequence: TGTGCCAGCAGTTACTCCCGGTTACAAAACATTCAGTACTTC. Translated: CASSYSRLQNIQYF.

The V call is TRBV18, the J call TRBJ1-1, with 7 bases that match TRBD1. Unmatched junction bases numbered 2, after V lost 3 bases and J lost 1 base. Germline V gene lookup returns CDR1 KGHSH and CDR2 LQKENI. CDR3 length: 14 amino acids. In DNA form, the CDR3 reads TGTGCCAGCTCACCTGGACAGGCGAACACTGAAGCTTTCTTT. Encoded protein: CASSPGQANTEAFF.

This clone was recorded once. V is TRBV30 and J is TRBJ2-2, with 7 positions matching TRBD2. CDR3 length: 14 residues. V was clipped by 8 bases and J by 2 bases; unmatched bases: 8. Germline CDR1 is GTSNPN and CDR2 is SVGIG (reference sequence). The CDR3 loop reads CAGSPAGNTGELFF. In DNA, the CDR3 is TGTGCCGGGTCCCCAGCGGGAAACACCGGGGAGCTGTTTTTT.

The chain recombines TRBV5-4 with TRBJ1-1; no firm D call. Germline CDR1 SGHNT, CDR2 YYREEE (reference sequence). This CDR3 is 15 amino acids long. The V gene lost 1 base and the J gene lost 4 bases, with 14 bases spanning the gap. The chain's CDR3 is CASSLRPGAGTEAFF. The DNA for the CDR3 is TGTGCCAGCAGCTTGCGGCCAGGTGCGGGCACTGAAGCTTTCTTT.

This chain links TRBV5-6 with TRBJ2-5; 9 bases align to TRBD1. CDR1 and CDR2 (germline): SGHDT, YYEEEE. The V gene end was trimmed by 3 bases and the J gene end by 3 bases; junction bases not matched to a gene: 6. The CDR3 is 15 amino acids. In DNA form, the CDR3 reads TGTGCCAGCAGCTCGAACAGGGGGCGCGAAGAGACCCAGTACTTC. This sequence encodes CASSSNRGREETQYF.

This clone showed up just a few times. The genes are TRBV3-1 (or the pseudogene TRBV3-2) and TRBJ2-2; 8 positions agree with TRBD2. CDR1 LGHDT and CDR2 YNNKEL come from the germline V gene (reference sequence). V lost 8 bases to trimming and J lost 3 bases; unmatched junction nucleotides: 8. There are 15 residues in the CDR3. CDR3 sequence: CASARAGVYTGELFF. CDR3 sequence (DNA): TGTGCCAGCGCAAGAGCGGGAGTTTACACCGGGGAGCTGTTTTTT.

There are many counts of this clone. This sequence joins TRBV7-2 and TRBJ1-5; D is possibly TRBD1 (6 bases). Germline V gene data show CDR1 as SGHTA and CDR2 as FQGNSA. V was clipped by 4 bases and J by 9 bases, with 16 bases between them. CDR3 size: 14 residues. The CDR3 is CASSWSQGARPQHF. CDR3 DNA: TGTGCCAGCAGCTGGTCACAGGGAGCTCGGCCCCAGCATTTT.

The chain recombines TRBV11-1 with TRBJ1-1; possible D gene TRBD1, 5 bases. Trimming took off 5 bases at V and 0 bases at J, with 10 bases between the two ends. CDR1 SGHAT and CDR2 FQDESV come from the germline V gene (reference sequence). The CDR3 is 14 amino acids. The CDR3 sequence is CASSQRGVNTEAFF. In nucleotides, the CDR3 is TGTGCCAGCAGCCAAAGGGGTGTGAACACTGAAGCTTTCTTT.

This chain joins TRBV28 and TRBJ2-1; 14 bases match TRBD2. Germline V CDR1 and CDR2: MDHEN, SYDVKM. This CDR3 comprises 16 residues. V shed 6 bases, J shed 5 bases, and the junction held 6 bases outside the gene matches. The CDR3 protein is CASSPGLAGDDNEQFF. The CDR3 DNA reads TGTGCCAGCAGCCCGGGACTAGCGGGAGATGACAATGAGCAGTTCTTC.

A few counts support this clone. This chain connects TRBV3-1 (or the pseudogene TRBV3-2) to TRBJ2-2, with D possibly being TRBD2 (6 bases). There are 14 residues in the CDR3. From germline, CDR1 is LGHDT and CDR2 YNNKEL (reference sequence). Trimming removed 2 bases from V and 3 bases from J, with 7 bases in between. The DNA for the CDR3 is TGTGCCAGCAGCCAACCGGGGGACACCGGGGAGCTGTTTTTT. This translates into CASSQPGDTGELFF.

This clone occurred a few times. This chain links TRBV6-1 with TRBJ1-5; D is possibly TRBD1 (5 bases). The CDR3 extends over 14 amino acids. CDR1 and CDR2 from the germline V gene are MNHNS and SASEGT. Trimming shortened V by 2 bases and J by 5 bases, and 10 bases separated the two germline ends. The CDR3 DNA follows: TGTGCCAGCAGTGAATCAGGGTTCGATCAGCCCCAGCATTTT. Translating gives CASSESGFDQPQHF.

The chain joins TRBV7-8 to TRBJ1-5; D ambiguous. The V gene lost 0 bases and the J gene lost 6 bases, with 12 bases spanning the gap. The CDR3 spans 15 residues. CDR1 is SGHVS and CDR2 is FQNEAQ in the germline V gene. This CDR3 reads CASSLAWQVGQPQHF. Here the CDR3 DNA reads TGTGCCAGCAGCTTAGCTTGGCAGGTGGGTCAGCCCCAGCATTTT.

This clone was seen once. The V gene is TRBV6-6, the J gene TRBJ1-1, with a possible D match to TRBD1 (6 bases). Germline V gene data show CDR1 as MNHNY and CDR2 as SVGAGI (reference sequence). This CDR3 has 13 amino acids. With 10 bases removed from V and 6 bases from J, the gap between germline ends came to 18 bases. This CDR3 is CATRLGGASEAFF. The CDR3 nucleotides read TGTGCCACCCGGTTGGGGGGGGCGTCTGAAGCTTTCTTT.

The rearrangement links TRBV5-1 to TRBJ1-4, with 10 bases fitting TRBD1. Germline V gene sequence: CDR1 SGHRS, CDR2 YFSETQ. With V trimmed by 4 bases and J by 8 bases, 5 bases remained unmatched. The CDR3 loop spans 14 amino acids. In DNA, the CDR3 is TGCGCCAGCAGCGCGGGACAGGGGACCGAAAAACTGTTTTTT. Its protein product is CASSAGQGTEKLFF.